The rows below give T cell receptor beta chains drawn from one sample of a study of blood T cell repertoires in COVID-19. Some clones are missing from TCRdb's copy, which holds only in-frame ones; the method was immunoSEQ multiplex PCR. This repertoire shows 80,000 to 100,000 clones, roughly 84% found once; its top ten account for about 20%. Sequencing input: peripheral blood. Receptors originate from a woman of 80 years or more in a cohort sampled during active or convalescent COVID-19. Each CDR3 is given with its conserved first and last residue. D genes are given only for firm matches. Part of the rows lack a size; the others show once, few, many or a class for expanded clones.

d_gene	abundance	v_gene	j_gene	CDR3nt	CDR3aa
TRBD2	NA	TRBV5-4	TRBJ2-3	TGTGCCAGCAGCTCAGCGGGAGTCGGGACAGATACGCAGTATTTT	CASSSAGVGTDTQYF
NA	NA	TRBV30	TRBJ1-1	TGTGCCTGGACAAGACAGGTGAACACTGAAGCTTTCTTT	CAWTRQVNTEAFF
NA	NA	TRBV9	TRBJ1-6	TGTGCCAGCAGCGTAGATGGCCCCAGTTCGAATTCACCCCTCCACTTT	CASSVDGPSSNSPLHF
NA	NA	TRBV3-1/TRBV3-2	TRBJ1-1	TGTGCCAGCAGCCAACGGAAGCCGACAGGAGCGAACACTGAAGCTTTCTTT	CASSQRKPTGANTEAFF
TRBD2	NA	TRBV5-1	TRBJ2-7	TGCGCCAGCAGCTTGTCGACTAGCGGGAGCCAAGCCTACGAGCAGTACTTC	CASSLSTSGSQAYEQYF
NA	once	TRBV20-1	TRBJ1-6	TGCAGTGCTAGTAAGGGGTTACTGAGCTCCTATAATTCACCCCTCCACTTT	CSASKGLLSSYNSPLHF
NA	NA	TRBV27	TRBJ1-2	TGTGCCAGCAGTTTTGATAGGGGGATACACGGGGTCTATGGCTACACCTTC	CASSFDRGIHGVYGYTF
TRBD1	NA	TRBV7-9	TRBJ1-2	TGTGCCAGCAGCTTAGATGGGACAGAGTATGGCTACACCTTC	CASSLDGTEYGYTF
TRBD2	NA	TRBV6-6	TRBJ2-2	TGTGCCAGCAGTCGACTAGCGGGAGGGCCGGGGACCGGGGAGCTGTTTTTT	CASSRLAGGPGTGELFF
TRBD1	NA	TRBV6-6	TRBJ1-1	TGTGCCAGCAGTGAGCGACAGGGCGGCACTGAAGCTTTCTTT	CASSERQGGTEAFF
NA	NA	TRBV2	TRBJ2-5	TGTGCCAGCAGTGAACGATACCTAGCGAATAGACCATGGGAGACCCAGTACTTC	CASSERYLANRPWETQYF
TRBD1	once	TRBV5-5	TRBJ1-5	TGTGCCAGCAGCTTGTTTCAGGGGGCTAATAGCAATCAGCCCCAGCATTTT	CASSLFQGANSNQPQHF
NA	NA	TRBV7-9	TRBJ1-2	TGTGCCAGCAGCTTATGGCCTAACTATGGCTACACCTTC	CASSLWPNYGYTF
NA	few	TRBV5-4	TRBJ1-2	TGTGCCAGCAGCTTGGCAGGGGCTAACGGGGGCTACACCTTC	CASSLAGANGGYTF
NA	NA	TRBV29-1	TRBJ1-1	TGCAGCACGCTTCGGGAGTTGGGCACTGAAGCTTTCTTT	CSTLRELGTEAFF
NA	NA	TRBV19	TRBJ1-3	TGTGCCAGTAGAGCCTCCTCTGGAAACACCATATATTTT	CASRASSGNTIYF
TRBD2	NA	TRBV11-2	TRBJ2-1	TGTGCCAGCAGCTTAGTTGTCGGGAGGGCCTACAATGAGCAGTTCTTC	CASSLVVGRAYNEQFF
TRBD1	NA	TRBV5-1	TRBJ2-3	TGCGCCAGCAGCTGGGAAGGGGGCTCCGGCACAGATACGCAGTATTTT	CASSWEGGSGTDTQYF
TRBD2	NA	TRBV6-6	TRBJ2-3	TGTGCCAGCAATCCAGCGGGAGGGCTGGCAGATACGCAGTATTTT	CASNPAGGLADTQYF
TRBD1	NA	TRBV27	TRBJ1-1	TGTGCCAGCAGTAAAGGGACAGGGGGCCACCAGGGTGAAGCTTTCTTT	CASSKGTGGHQGEAFF
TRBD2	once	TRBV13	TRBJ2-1	TGTGCCAGCAGCATACTAGCGGGATCGTACAATGAGCAGTTCTTC	CASSILAGSYNEQFF
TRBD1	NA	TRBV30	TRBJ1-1	TGTGCCTGGAGTGGAGGACAGGGCACTGAAGCTTTCTTT	CAWSGGQGTEAFF
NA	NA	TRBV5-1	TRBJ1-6	TGCGCCAGCAGCTTGGGCGGGCTCGCTAATTCACCCCTCCACTTT	CASSLGGLANSPLHF
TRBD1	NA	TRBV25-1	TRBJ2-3	TGTGCCAGCAGCCCCTCCCCGGGACAGGGTCCCGATACGCAGTATTTT	CASSPSPGQGPDTQYF
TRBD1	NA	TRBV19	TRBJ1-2	TGTGCCAGTAGTCGGGACAGGGGGAATGGCTACACCTTC	CASSRDRGNGYTF
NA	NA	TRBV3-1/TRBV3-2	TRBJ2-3	TGTGCCAGCAGCCAAGGGGCGGGCCGCACAGATACGCAGTATTTT	CASSQGAGRTDTQYF
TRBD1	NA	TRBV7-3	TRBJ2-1	TGTGCCAGCAGCCAAGACAGGGGCCAAGGCTACAATGAGCAGTTCTTC	CASSQDRGQGYNEQFF
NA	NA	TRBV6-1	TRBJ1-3	TGTGCCACCGAGATAGGACAATCTGGAAACACCATATATTTT	CATEIGQSGNTIYF
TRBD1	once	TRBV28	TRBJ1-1	TGTGCCAGCAGATCGACAGGGATGAACACTGAAGCTTTCTTT	CASRSTGMNTEAFF
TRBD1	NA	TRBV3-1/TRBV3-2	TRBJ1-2	TGTGCCAGCAGCCAAGATTTGGACAGGGGATACTATGGCTACACCTTC	CASSQDLDRGYYGYTF
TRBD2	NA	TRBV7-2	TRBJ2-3	TGTGCCAGCAGCTCCCCAGCGGGGGGGGGCACAGATACGCAGTATTTT	CASSSPAGGGTDTQYF
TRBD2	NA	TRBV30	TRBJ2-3	TGTGCCTGGAGAGCCAGCGGGAGGGTAGGCGATACGCAGTATTTT	CAWRASGRVGDTQYF
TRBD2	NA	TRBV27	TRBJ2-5	TGTGCCAGCAGTACACAGCGGGAGGGCCGTGAGACCCAGTACTTC	CASSTQREGRETQYF
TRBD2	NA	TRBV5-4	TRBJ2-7	TGTGCCAGCAGCTTGCCGGGGGGCGAGCAGTACTTC	CASSLPGGEQYF
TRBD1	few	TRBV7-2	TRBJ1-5	TGTGCCAGCAGCTTAGAAGGGACAGGGGGCTGGCAGCCCCAGCATTTT	CASSLEGTGGWQPQHF
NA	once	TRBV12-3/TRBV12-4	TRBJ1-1	TGTGCCAGCAGACCCCCAGGGGACACTGAAGCTTTCTTT	CASRPPGDTEAFF
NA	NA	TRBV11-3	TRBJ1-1	TGTGCCAGCAGCAGCCTTTTGGGGGGAGAAGCTTTCTTT	CASSSLLGGEAFF
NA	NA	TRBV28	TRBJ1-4	TGTGCCAGCAGTTTAAATTGGAGGGAGCGTATGAAACTGTTTTTT	CASSLNWRERMKLFF
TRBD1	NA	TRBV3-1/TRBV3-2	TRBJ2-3	TGTGCCAGCAGCCTGAAGGGACAGACCATGGATACGCAGTATTTT	CASSLKGQTMDTQYF
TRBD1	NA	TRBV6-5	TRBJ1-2	TGTGCCAGCAGGGGTCCGGGACAGCACTATGGCTACACCTTC	CASRGPGQHYGYTF
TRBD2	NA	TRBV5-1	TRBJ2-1	TGCGCCAGCAGCTCCAATAGCGGGGCCTACAATGAGCAGTTCTTC	CASSSNSGAYNEQFF